These T cell receptor beta chains were read from a single sample in a study of blood T cell repertoires in COVID-19. Profiled with immunoSEQ multiplex PCR; TCRdb holds only in-frame clones, not every one. The data contain approximately 60,000 clones, 75% to 80% of them seen just once; the ten biggest clones take up roughly a fifth. The sample comprised peripheral blood. The receptors here all came from a man in his forties or fifties with active or convalescent COVID-19. CDR3s leave out the opening cysteine and the closing phenylalanine or tryptophan.

>TRBJ1-1|TRBV10-3|10
AISDGDTEAF
>TRBJ2-1|TRBV15|15
ATSRDGAEGTHNEQF
>TRBJ2-5|TRBV7-9|12
ASSLGTSQETQY
>TRBJ2-3|TRBV24-1|13
ATSDPNFRADTQY
>TRBJ1-5|TRBV13|15
ASSLGGQGLNNQPQH
>TRBJ1-1|TRBV5-8|12
ASSFSRGNTEAF
>TRBJ1-1|TRBV5-1|15
ASSFNPSLGRGTEAF
>TRBJ2-4|TRBV3-1/TRBV3-2|14
ASSQGTSGGGNIQY
>TRBJ2-6|TRBV4-2|12
ASSPSSGANVLT
>TRBJ2-7|TRBV7-3|13
ASSLNQGPSYEQY
>TRBJ1-1|TRBV10-3|11
AISPGRDTEAF
>TRBJ1-2|TRBV7-9|11
ASSFGGSYGYT
>TRBJ1-3|TRBV11-1|11
ASSRVQGNTIY
>TRBJ1-6|TRBV6-5|13
ASSWGQAFNSPLH
>TRBJ2-7|TRBV3-1/TRBV3-2|13
ASSLPGQGYNEQY
>TRBJ2-5|TRBV3-1/TRBV3-2|13
ASSQDWQGRETQY
>TRBJ1-2|TRBV29-1|9
SGGQGNGYT
>TRBJ1-1|TRBV5-1|11
ASSLNSDTEAF
>TRBJ2-1|TRBV19|14
ASSIRRTFNPNEQF
>TRBJ2-7|TRBV6-5|13
ASVINTGGIYEQY
>TRBJ1-1|TRBV19|13
ASIPWGGKDIEAF
>TRBJ2-7|TRBV5-4|11
ASSLDRFNEQY
>TRBJ2-3|TRBV19|13
ASSGRGVSRDTQY
>TRBJ1-4|TRBV6-5|12
ASKESGSNEKLF
>TRBJ1-5|TRBV6-1|13
ASSEVSRGGQPQH
>TRBJ2-1|TRBV9|16
ASSVGPLTGVVGNEQF
>TRBJ2-7|TRBV10-2|10
ASSASVYEQY
>TRBJ1-5|TRBV10-2|12
ASNPTGGDQPQH
>TRBJ2-1|TRBV19|11
ASTALAGAEQF
>TRBJ2-7|TRBV2|12
ASSLEGGSYEQY
>TRBJ2-1|TRBV7-3|13
ASSSYGGENNEQF